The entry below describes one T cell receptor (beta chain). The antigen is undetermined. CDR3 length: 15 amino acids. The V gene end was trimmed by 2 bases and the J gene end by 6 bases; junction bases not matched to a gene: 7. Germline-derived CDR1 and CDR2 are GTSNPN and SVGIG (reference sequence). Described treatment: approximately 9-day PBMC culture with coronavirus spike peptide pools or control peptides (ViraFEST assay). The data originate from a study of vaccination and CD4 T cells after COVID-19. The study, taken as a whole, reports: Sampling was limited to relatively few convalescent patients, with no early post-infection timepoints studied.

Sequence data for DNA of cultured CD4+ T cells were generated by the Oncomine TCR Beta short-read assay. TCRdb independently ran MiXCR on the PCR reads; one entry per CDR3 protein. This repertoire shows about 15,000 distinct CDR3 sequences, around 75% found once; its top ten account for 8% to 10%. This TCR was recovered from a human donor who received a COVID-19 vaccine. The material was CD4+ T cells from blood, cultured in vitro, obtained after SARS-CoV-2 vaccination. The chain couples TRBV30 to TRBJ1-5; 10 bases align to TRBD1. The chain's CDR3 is CAWSSDRGFGQPQHF. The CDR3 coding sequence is TGTGCCTGGAGTTCGGACAGGGGGTTCGGTCAGCCCCAGCATTTT.